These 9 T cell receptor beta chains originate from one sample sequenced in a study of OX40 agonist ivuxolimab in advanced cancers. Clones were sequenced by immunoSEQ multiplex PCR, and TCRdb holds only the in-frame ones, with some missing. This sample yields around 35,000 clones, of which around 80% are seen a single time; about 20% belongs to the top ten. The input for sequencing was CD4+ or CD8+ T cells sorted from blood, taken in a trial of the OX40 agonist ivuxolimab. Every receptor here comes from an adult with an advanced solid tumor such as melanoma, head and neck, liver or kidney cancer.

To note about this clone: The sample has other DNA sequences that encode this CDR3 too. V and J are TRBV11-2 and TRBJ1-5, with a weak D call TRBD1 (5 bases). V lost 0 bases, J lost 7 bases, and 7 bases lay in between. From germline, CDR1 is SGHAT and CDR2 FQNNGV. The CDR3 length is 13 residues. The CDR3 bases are TGTGCCAGCAGCTTAGACAGGGACCAGCCCCAGCATTTT. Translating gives CASSLDRDQPQHF.

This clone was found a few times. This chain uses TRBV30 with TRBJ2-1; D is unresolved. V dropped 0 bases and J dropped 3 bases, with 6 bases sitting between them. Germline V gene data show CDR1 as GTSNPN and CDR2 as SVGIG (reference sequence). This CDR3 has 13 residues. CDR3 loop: CAWSVVHYNEQFF. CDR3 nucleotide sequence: TGTGCCTGGAGTGTAGTCCACTACAATGAGCAGTTCTTC. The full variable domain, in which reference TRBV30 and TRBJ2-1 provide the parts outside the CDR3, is SQTIHQWPATLVQPVGSPLSLECTVEGTSNPNLYWYRQAAGRGLQLLFYSVGIGQISSEVPQNLSASRPQDRQFILSSKKLLLSDSGFYLCAWSVVHYNEQFFGPGTRLTVL.

The CDR3 sequence is CASGGGANYNEQFF. Written as DNA, the CDR3 is TGTGCCTCGGGAGGGGGAGCCAATTACAATGAGCAGTTCTTC. The V and J genes are TRBV9 and TRBJ2-1, with 8 bases identical to TRBD2. Germline V lookup: CDR1 SGDLS, CDR2 YYNGEE. J gave up 4 bases and V 10 bases, and 10 bases lay outside the gene matches. The CDR3 has 14 amino acids.

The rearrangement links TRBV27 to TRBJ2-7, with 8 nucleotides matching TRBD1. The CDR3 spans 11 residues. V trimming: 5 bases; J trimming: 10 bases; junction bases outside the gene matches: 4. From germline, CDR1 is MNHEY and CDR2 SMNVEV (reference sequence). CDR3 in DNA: TGTGCCAGCAGTACCGGGACAGGCCAGTACTTC. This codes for CASSTGTGQYF.

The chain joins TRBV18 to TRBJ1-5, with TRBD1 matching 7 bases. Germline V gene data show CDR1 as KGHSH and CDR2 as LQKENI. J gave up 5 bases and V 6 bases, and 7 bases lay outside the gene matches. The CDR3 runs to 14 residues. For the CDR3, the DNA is TGTGCCAGCTCCCGGACAGGTTCCGATCAGCCCCAGCATTTT. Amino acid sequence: CASSRTGSDQPQHF.

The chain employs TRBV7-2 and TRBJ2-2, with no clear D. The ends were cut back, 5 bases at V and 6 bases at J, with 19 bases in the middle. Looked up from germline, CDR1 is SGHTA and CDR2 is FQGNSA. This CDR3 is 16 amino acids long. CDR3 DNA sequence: TGTGCCAGCAGCCCGGTAGTGCTTGTAGTGGCCGGGGAGCTGTTTTTT. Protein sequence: CASSPVVLVVAGELFF.

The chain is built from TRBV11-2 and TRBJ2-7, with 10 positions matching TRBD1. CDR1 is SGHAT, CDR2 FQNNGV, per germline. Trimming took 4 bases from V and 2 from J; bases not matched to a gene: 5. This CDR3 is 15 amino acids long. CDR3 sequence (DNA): TGTGCCAGCAGCTATCCCGGGACAGGGGCCTACGAGCAGTACTTC. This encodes CASSYPGTGAYEQYF.

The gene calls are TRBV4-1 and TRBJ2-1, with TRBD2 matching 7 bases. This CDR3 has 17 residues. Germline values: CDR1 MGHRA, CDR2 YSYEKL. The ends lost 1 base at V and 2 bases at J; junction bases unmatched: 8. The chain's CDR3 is CASSQGRLAKAYNEQFF. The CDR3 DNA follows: TGCGCCAGCAGCCAAGGAAGACTAGCTAAGGCCTACAATGAGCAGTTCTTC.

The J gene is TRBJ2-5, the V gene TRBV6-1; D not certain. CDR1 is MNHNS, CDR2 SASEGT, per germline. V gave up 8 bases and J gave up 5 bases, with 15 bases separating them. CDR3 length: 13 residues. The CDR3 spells CASSPWGLETQYF. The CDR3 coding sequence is TGTGCCAGCTCCCCGTGGGGTTTGGAGACCCAGTACTTC.